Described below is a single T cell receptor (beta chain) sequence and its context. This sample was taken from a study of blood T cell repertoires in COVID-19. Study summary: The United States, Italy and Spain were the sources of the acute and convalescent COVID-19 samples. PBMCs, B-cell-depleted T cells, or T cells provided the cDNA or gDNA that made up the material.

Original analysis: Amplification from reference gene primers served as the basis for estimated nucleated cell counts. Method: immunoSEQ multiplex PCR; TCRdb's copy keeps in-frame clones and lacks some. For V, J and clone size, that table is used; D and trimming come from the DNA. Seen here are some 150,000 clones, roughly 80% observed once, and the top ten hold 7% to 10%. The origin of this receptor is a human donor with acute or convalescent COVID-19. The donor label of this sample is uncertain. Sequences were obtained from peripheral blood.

Here the CDR3 reads CASSSAGGEIYGYTF. As DNA, the CDR3 is TGTGCCAGCAGCTCCGCAGGGGGCGAGATCTATGGCTACACCTTC. This chain uses TRBV5-4 with TRBJ1-2; 8 bases are a match to TRBD1. J was trimmed by 4 bases and V by 3 bases; bases with no gene match: 8. The CDR3 runs 15 residues. Germline V gene lookup returns CDR1 SGHNT and CDR2 YYREEE (reference sequence).